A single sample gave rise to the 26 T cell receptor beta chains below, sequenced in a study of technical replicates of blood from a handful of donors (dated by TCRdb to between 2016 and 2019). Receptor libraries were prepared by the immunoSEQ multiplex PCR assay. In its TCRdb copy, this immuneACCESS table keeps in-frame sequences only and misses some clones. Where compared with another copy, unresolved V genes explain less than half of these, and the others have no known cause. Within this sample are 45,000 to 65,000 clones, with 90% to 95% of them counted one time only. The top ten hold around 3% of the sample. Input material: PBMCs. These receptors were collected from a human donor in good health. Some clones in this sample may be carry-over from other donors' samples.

The CDR3 bases are TGCAGCGTAAAGTTTTCGGACAGTGCGAATTGGGGAGATACGCAGTATTTT. This codes for CSVKFSDSANWGDTQYF. The chain recombines TRBV29-1 with TRBJ2-3; D may be TRBD1 (6 bases). The V and J ends lost 6 bases and 5 bases respectively, with 27 bases between them. Germline V lookup: CDR1 SQVTM, CDR2 ANQGSEA. This CDR3 has 17 amino acids.

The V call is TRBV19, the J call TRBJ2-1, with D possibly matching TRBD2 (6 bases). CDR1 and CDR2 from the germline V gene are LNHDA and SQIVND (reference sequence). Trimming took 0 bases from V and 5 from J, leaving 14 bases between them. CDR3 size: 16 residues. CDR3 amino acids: CASSIDRTIRNNEQFF. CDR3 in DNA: TGTGCCAGTAGTATAGATAGGACTATTCGTAACAATGAGCAGTTCTTC.

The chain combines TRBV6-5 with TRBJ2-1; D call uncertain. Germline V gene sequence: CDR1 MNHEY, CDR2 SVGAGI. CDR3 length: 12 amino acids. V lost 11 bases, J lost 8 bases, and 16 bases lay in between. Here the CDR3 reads CAAQRGTDEQFF. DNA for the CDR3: TGTGCCGCCCAGAGAGGCACCGATGAGCAGTTCTTC.

In nucleotides, the CDR3 is TGTGCCAGCAGCCAAGAACGAGGAAGGGAGCAGTTCTTC. Its protein product is CASSQERGREQFF. This chain connects TRBV4-2 to TRBJ2-1; D ambiguous. The CDR3 spans 13 residues. Germline CDR1 LGHNA, CDR2 YNFKEQ. V lost 0 bases and J lost 10, with 10 bases in between.

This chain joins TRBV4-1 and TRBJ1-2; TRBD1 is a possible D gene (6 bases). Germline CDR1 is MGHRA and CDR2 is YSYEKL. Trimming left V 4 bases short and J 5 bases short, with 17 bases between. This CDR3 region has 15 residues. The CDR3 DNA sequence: TGCGCCAGCAGCCGGCCGGGCGGGGGCGATTATGGCTACACCTTC. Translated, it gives CASSRPGGGDYGYTF.

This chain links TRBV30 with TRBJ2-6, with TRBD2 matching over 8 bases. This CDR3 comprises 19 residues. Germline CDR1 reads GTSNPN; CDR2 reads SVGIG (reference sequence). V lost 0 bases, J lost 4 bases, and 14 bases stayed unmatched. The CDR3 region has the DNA TGTGCCTGGAGTGTATCGGGCGGGAGGATGGCGTTCGGGGCCAACGTCCTGACTTTC. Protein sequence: CAWSVSGGRMAFGANVLTF.

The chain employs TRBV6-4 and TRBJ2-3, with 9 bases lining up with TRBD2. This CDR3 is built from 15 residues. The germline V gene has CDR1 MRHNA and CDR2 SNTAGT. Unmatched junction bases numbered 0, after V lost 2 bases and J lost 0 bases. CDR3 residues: CASSDAGGSTDTQYF. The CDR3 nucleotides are TGTGCCAGCAGTGACGCGGGGGGGAGCACAGATACGCAGTATTTT.

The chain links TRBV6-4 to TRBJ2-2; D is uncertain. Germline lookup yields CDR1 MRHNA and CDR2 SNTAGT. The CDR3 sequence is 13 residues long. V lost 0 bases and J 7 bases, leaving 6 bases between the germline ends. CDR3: CASSDSRFGELFF. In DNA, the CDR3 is TGTGCCAGCAGTGACTCGAGGTTCGGGGAGCTGTTTTTT.

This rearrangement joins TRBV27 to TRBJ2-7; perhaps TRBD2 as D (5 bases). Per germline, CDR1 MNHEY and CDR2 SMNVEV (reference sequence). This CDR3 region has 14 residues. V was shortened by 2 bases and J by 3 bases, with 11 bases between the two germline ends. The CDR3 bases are TGTGCCAGCAGTTTAGGTGGAGGTTACTACGAGCAGTACTTC. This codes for CASSLGGGYYEQYF.

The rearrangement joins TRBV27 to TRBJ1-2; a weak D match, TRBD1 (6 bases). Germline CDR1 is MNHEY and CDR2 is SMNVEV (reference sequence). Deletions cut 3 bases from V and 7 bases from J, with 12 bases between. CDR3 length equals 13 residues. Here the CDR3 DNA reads TGTGCCAGCAGTTTCGTCAGGGGTGCTGGCTACACCTTC. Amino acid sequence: CASSFVRGAGYTF.

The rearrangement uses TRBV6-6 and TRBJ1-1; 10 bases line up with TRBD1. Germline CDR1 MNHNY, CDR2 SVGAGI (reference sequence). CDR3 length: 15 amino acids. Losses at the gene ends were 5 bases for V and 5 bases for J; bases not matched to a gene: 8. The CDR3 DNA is TGTGCCAGCAGTGACGACAGGGGGCTGGGAACTGAAGCTTTCTTT. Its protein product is CASSDDRGLGTEAFF.

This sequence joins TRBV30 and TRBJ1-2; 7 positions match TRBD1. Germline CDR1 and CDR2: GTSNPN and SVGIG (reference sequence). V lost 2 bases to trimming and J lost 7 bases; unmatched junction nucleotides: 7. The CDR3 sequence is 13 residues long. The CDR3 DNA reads TGTGCCTGGAGTCCTCGGACAGGCGGTGGCTACACCTTC. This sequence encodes CAWSPRTGGGYTF.

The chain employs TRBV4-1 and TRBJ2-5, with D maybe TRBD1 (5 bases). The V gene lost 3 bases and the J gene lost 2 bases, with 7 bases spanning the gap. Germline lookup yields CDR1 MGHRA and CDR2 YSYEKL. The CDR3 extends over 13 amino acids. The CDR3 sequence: CASSQNRQETQYF. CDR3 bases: TGCGCCAGCAGCCAGAACAGGCAAGAGACCCAGTACTTC.

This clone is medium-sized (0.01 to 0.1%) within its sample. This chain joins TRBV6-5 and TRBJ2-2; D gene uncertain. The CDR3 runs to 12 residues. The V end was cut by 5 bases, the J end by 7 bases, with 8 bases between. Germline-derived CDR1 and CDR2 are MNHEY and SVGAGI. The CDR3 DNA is TGTGCCAGCAGTCCCGGTGTCGGGGAGCTGTTTTTT. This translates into CASSPGVGELFF.

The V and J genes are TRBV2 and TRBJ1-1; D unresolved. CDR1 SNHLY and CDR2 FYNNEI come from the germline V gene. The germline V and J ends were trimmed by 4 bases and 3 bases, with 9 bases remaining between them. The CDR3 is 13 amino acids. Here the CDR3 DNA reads TGTGCCAGCAGTGGGCAGGCGTACACTGAAGCTTTCTTT. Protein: CASSGQAYTEAFF.

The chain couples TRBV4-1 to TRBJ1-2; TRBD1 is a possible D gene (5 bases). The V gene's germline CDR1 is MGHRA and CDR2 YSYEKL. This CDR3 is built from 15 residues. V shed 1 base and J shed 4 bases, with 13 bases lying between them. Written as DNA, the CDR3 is TGCGCCAGCAGCCAAGGAGCGACAGAAAGCTATGGCTACACCTTC. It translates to CASSQGATESYGYTF.

CDR3 in amino acids: CASSGGSGGYEQYF. CDR3 bases: TGTGCCAGCAGTGGAGGGAGCGGGGGTTACGAGCAGTACTTC. The chain employs TRBV6-1 and TRBJ2-7; 8 nucleotides match TRBD2. The CDR3 extends over 14 amino acids. With V trimmed by 4 bases and J by 4 bases, 6 bases remained unmatched. Germline lookup yields CDR1 MNHNS and CDR2 SASEGT.

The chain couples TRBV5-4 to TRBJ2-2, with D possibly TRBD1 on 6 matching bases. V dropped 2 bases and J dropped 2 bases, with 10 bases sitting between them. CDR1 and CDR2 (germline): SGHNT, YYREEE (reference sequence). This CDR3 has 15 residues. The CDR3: CASSLGTRNTGELFF. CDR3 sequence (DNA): TGTGCCAGCAGCTTAGGGACACGAAACACCGGGGAGCTGTTTTTT.

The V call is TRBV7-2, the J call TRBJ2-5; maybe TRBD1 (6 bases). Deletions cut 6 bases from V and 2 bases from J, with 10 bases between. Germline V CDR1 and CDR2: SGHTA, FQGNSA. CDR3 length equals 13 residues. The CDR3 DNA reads TGTGCCAGCAGTCAGGACAGACAAGAGACCCAGTACTTC. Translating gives CASSQDRQETQYF. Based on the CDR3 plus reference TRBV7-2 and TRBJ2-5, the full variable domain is GAGVSQSPSNKVTEKGKDVELRCDPISGHTALYWYRQSLGQGLEFLIYFQGNSAPDKSGLPSDRFSAERTGGSVSTLTIQRTQQEDSAVYLCASSQDRQETQYFGPGTRLLVL.

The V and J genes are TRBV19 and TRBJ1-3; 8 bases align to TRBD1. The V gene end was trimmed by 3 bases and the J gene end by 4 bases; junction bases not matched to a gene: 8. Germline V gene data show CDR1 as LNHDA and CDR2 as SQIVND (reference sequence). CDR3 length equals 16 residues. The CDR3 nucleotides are TGTGCCAGTAGTATCATGGACAGGGCCCTCGGAAACACCATATATTTT. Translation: CASSIMDRALGNTIYF.

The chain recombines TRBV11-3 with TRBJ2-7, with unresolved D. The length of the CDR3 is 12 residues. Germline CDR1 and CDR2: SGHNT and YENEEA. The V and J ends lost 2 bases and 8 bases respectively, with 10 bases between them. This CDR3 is CASSLRGSQQYF. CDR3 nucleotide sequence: TGTGCCAGCAGCTTAAGAGGCAGCCAGCAGTACTTC.

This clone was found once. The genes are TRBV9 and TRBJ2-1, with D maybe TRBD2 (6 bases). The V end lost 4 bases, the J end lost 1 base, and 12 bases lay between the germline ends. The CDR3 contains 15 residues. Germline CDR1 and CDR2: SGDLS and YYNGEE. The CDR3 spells CASSPSGLSYNEQFF. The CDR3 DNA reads TGTGCCAGCAGCCCCAGCGGGTTATCCTACAATGAGCAGTTCTTC.

The DNA for the CDR3 is TGTGCCAGCAGCTCCGGGACAGGCCTTTCCTACGAGCAGTACTTC. The encoded protein is CASSSGTGLSYEQYF. The gene calls are TRBV5-6 and TRBJ2-7; 8 bases map to TRBD1. Per the germline V gene, CDR1 is SGHDT and CDR2 is YYEEEE. The CDR3 consists of 15 residues. V trimming: 3 bases; J trimming: 1 base; junction bases outside the gene matches: 6. Combining the CDR3 with reference TRBV5-6 and TRBJ2-7 gives the whole variable domain DAGVTQSPTHLIKTRGQQVTLRCSPKSGHDTVSWYQQALGQGPQFIFQYYEEEERQRGNFPDRFSGHQFPNYSSELNVNALLLGDSALYLCASSSGTGLSYEQYFGPGTRLTVT.

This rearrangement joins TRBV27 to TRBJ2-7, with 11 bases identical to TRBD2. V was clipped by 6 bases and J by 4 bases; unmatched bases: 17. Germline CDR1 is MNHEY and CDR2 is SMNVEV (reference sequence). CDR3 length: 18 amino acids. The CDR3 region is CASRSGLSGSGRAYEQYF. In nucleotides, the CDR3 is TGTGCCAGCAGGTCGGGACTTAGTGGTAGCGGGAGGGCTTACGAGCAGTACTTC.

The DNA of the CDR3 is TGTGCCAGCAGTTCGGACAGGGACCATCAGCCCCAGCATTTT. This gives the protein CASSSDRDHQPQHF. The genes are TRBV27 and TRBJ1-5; 8 bases fit TRBD1. Germline CDR1 MNHEY, CDR2 SMNVEV (reference sequence). This CDR3 has 14 residues. Losses at the gene ends were 4 bases for V and 5 bases for J; bases not matched to a gene: 4.

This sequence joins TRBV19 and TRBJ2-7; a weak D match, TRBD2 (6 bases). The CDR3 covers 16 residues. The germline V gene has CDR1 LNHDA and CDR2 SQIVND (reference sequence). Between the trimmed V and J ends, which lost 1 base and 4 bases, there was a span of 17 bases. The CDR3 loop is CASSIGVRTNVYEQYF. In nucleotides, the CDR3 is TGTGCCAGTAGTATAGGAGTCCGGACTAACGTATACGAGCAGTACTTC.